The rows below give T cell receptor beta chains drawn from one sample of a study of blood T cell repertoires in COVID-19. Using immunoSEQ multiplex PCR, the repertoire was profiled, and TCRdb retains in-frame clones only, with some absent. In the table there are about 490,000 clones, over 75% of which are singletons. The sequenced sample consisted of peripheral blood. These receptors all come from a human donor in a cohort sampled during active COVID-19. Both conserved end residues are part of each CDR3. The D gene is left open where the match is weak. Not every row has a clone size; where given, it reads once, few, many or a size class.

abundance: NA; v_gene: TRBV18; d_gene: TRBD1; j_gene: TRBJ1-1; CDR3aa: CASSPRTGPSEAFF; CDR3nt: TGTGCCAGCTCACCAAGGACAGGCCCCTCTGAAGCTTTCTTT
abundance: NA; v_gene: TRBV12-3/TRBV12-4; d_gene: NA; j_gene: TRBJ2-2; CDR3aa: CASSLTGPGELFF; CDR3nt: TGTGCCAGCAGTCTAACAGGGCCCGGGGAGCTGTTTTTT
abundance: NA; v_gene: TRBV6-6; d_gene: NA; j_gene: TRBJ1-5; CDR3aa: CASSPQGQPNQPQHF; CDR3nt: TGTGCCAGCAGTCCTCAGGGGCAGCCCAATCAGCCCCAGCATTTT
abundance: NA; v_gene: TRBV10-3; d_gene: TRBD2; j_gene: TRBJ2-2; CDR3aa: CAISETLGGDTGELFF; CDR3nt: TGTGCCATCAGTGAGACCCTCGGGGGGGACACCGGGGAGCTGTTTTTT
abundance: NA; v_gene: TRBV19; d_gene: NA; j_gene: TRBJ1-5; CDR3aa: CASSPRDQPQHF; CDR3nt: TGTGCCAGTAGTCCGCGAGATCAGCCCCAGCATTTT
abundance: NA; v_gene: TRBV10-3; d_gene: TRBD1; j_gene: TRBJ1-2; CDR3aa: CAISDGQGGDYGYTF; CDR3nt: TGTGCCATCAGCGACGGACAGGGGGGGGACTATGGCTACACCTTC
abundance: NA; v_gene: TRBV30; d_gene: TRBD1; j_gene: TRBJ1-5; CDR3aa: CAWSQDRAHQPQHF; CDR3nt: TGTGCCTGGTCACAGGACAGGGCCCATCAGCCCCAGCATTTT
abundance: NA; v_gene: TRBV5-1; d_gene: TRBD2; j_gene: TRBJ2-1; CDR3aa: CASSYGTSVSNEQFF; CDR3nt: TGCGCCAGCAGCTACGGGACTAGCGTTTCCAATGAGCAGTTCTTC
abundance: NA; v_gene: TRBV25-1; d_gene: NA; j_gene: TRBJ2-2; CDR3aa: CASTQPSSTGELFF; CDR3nt: TGTGCCAGCACCCAACCGAGTAGCACCGGGGAGCTGTTTTTT
abundance: NA; v_gene: TRBV2; d_gene: NA; j_gene: TRBJ2-3; CDR3aa: CASSVTRVGVRDTQYF; CDR3nt: TGTGCCAGCAGCGTGACCCGGGTTGGAGTACGGGATACGCAGTATTTT
abundance: NA; v_gene: TRBV9; d_gene: TRBD2; j_gene: TRBJ2-1; CDR3aa: CASSVDLAGVNEQFF; CDR3nt: TGTGCCAGCAGCGTAGACCTAGCGGGAGTGAATGAGCAGTTCTTC
abundance: NA; v_gene: TRBV7-8; d_gene: NA; j_gene: TRBJ2-1; CDR3aa: CASSSTENSYNEQFF; CDR3nt: TGTGCCAGCAGCTCGACAGAGAACTCCTACAATGAGCAGTTCTTC
abundance: NA; v_gene: TRBV27; d_gene: NA; j_gene: TRBJ1-2; CDR3aa: CASSPLANYGYTF; CDR3nt: TGTGCCAGCAGCCCCCTTGCTAACTATGGCTACACCTTC
abundance: NA; v_gene: TRBV20-1; d_gene: NA; j_gene: TRBJ2-1; CDR3aa: CSASILDGEQFF; CDR3nt: TGCAGTGCTAGTATTCTAGACGGTGAGCAGTTCTTC
abundance: NA; v_gene: TRBV9; d_gene: TRBD1; j_gene: TRBJ1-2; CDR3aa: CASSVSSGGIYGYTF; CDR3nt: TGTGCCAGCAGCGTATCTTCAGGGGGCATCTATGGCTACACCTTC
abundance: NA; v_gene: TRBV27; d_gene: NA; j_gene: TRBJ2-2; CDR3aa: CASTRGQPNTGELFF; CDR3nt: TGTGCCAGCACCAGGGGACAACCCAACACCGGGGAGCTGTTTTTT
abundance: NA; v_gene: TRBV7-6; d_gene: TRBD2; j_gene: TRBJ2-1; CDR3aa: CASSPLSGTAYNEQFF; CDR3nt: TGTGCCAGCAGCCCCCTTAGCGGGACTGCCTACAATGAGCAGTTCTTC
abundance: few; v_gene: TRBV11-2; d_gene: NA; j_gene: TRBJ2-7; CDR3aa: CASSQLEIVYEQYF; CDR3nt: TGTGCCAGCAGCCAGCTAGAGATAGTCTACGAGCAGTACTTC
abundance: NA; v_gene: TRBV5-4; d_gene: NA; j_gene: TRBJ2-3; CDR3aa: CASSQTGFTDTQYF; CDR3nt: TGTGCCAGCAGCCAGACAGGTTTCACAGATACGCAGTATTTT
abundance: NA; v_gene: TRBV5-4; d_gene: NA; j_gene: TRBJ2-7; CDR3aa: CASSLDRLYEQYF; CDR3nt: TGTGCCAGCAGCCTTGACAGGCTCTACGAGCAGTACTTC
abundance: once; v_gene: TRBV5-1; d_gene: TRBD1; j_gene: TRBJ2-6; CDR3aa: CASSLAGVDRGSGANVLTF; CDR3nt: TGCGCCAGCAGCTTGGCAGGCGTAGACAGGGGGTCCGGGGCCAACGTCCTGACTTTC
abundance: NA; v_gene: TRBV11-2; d_gene: NA; j_gene: TRBJ2-2; CDR3aa: CASRIRARLYTGELFF; CDR3nt: TGTGCCAGCAGAATCAGAGCTAGACTCTACACCGGGGAGCTGTTTTTT
abundance: NA; v_gene: TRBV29-1; d_gene: NA; j_gene: TRBJ2-3; CDR3aa: CSVGGDTQYF; CDR3nt: TGCAGCGTTGGAGGGGATACGCAGTATTTT
abundance: NA; v_gene: TRBV4-2; d_gene: TRBD1; j_gene: TRBJ1-6; CDR3aa: CASSRSGGKESPLHF; CDR3nt: TGTGCCAGCAGCCGGTCAGGGGGCAAGGAATCACCCCTCCACTTT
abundance: NA; v_gene: TRBV4-2; d_gene: NA; j_gene: TRBJ1-2; CDR3aa: CASSQDVPGAGYTF; CDR3nt: TGTGCCAGCAGCCAAGATGTGCCAGGCGCTGGCTACACCTTC
abundance: NA; v_gene: TRBV27; d_gene: NA; j_gene: TRBJ1-5; CDR3aa: CASSPTTYGTHSNQPQHF; CDR3nt: TGTGCCAGCAGCCCAACCACCTACGGGACACATAGCAATCAGCCCCAGCATTTT
abundance: few; v_gene: TRBV25-1; d_gene: NA; j_gene: TRBJ1-2; CDR3aa: CASMNNNYGYTF; CDR3nt: TGTGCCAGCATGAACAATAACTATGGCTACACCTTC
abundance: few; v_gene: TRBV7-2; d_gene: TRBD1; j_gene: TRBJ2-7; CDR3aa: CASSSDRAAYEQYF; CDR3nt: TGTGCCAGCAGCAGCGACAGGGCTGCCTACGAGCAGTACTTC
abundance: NA; v_gene: TRBV6-1; d_gene: TRBD2; j_gene: TRBJ2-1; CDR3aa: CASNILGRNNEQFF; CDR3nt: TGTGCCAGCAACATCCTCGGGAGGAACAATGAGCAGTTCTTC
abundance: NA; v_gene: TRBV3-1/TRBV3-2; d_gene: NA; j_gene: TRBJ1-1; CDR3aa: CASSPQGTPNTEAFF; CDR3nt: TGTGCCAGCAGCCCACAGGGTACGCCGAACACTGAAGCTTTCTTT
abundance: NA; v_gene: TRBV29-1; d_gene: NA; j_gene: TRBJ2-7; CDR3aa: CSVGKALGAYEQYF; CDR3nt: TGCAGCGTTGGAAAGGCTCTTGGAGCCTACGAGCAGTACTTC
abundance: NA; v_gene: TRBV7-6; d_gene: TRBD1; j_gene: TRBJ1-3; CDR3aa: CASSCIRSRDRAAGNTIYF; CDR3nt: TGTGCCAGCAGCTGTATCCGAAGCCGGGACAGGGCGGCGGGAAACACCATATATTTT